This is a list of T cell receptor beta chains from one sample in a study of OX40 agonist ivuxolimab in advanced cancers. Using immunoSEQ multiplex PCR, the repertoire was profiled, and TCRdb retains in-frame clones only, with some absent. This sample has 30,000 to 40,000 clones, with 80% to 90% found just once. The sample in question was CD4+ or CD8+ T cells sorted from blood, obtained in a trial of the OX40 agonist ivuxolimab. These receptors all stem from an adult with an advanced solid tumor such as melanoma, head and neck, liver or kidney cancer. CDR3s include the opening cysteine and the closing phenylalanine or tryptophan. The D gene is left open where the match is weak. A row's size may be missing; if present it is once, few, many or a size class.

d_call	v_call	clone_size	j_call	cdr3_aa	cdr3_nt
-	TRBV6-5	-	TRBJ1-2	CASSYSRVYGYTF	TGTGCCAGCAGTTACTCTCGGGTCTATGGCTACACCTTC
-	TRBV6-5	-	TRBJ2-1	CASSPSQGNNEQFF	TGTGCCAGCAGTCCCTCACAGGGCAACAATGAGCAGTTCTTC
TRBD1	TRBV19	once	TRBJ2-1	CASNVGQGLNNEQFF	TGTGCCAGTAATGTCGGACAGGGTCTTAACAATGAGCAGTTCTTC
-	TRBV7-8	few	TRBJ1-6	CASSLVSVYNSPLHF	TGTGCCAGCAGCTTGGTGTCAGTTTATAATTCACCCCTCCACTTT
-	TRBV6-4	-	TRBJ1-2	CASSLDGGFNYGYTF	TGTGCCAGCAGCTTGGACGGTGGATTTAACTATGGCTACACCTTC
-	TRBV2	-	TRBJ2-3	CASSDAPGPTDTQYF	TGTGCCAGCAGTGACGCACCGGGTCCTACCGATACGCAGTATTTT
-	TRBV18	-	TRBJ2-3	CASSPWGRDTQYF	TGTGCCAGCTCACCGTGGGGGCGCGATACGCAGTATTTT
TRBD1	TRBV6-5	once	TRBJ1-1	CASTESGQGLTEAFF	TGTGCCAGCACCGAATCGGGACAGGGCCTCACTGAAGCTTTCTTT
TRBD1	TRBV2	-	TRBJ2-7	CASSGQGGDEQYF	TGTGCCAGCAGTGGACAGGGGGGCGACGAGCAGTACTTC
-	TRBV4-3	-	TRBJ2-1	CASSQDNAGPVYNEQFF	TGCGCCAGCAGCCAAGATAACGCGGGACCGGTCTACAATGAGCAGTTCTTC
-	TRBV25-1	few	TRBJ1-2	CASSDPLTRGNYGYTF	TGTGCCAGCAGTGACCCCCTTACGCGGGGCAACTATGGCTACACCTTC
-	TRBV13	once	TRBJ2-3	CASSPSGLAGDRGTQYF	TGTGCCAGCAGCCCATCTGGTCTAGCGGGGGACAGGGGTACGCAGTATTTT
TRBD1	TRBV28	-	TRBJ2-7	CATLDRDYEQYF	TGTGCCACCTTGGACAGGGACTACGAGCAGTACTTC
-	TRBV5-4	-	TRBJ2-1	CASSHLTYNEQFF	TGTGCCAGCAGCCACCTTACATACAATGAGCAGTTCTTC
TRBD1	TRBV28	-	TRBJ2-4	CASSTISTGPGIQYF	TGTGCCAGCAGCACCATTTCGACAGGGCCGGGCATTCAGTACTTC
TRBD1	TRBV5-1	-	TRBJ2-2	CASSSSGQGAPGELFF	TGCGCCAGCAGCTCATCCGGACAGGGGGCCCCCGGGGAGCTGTTTTTT
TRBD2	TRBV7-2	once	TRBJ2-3	CASSLVTSGGGDTQYF	TGTGCCAGCAGTCTAGTAACTAGCGGGGGAGGGGATACGCAGTATTTT
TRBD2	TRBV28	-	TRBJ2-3	CASSRHSGGLTDTQYF	TGTGCCAGCAGTCGACATAGCGGGGGGCTCACAGATACGCAGTATTTT
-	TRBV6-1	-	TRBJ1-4	CASSDGQLNEKLFF	TGTGCCAGCAGTGATGGTCAGCTTAATGAAAAACTGTTTTTT
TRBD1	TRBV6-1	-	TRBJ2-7	CASSGYDREGSGEQYF	TGTGCCAGCAGTGGTTACGACAGGGAAGGATCAGGCGAGCAGTACTTC
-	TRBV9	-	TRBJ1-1	CASSPPGTGDTEAFF	TGTGCCAGCAGCCCACCCGGGACTGGGGACACTGAAGCTTTCTTT
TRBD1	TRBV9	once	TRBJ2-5	CASSTRTGDGETQYF	TGTGCCAGCAGCACCCGGACAGGGGATGGGGAGACCCAGTACTTC
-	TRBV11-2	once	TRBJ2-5	CASAPARGPQETQYF	TGTGCCAGCGCCCCCGCCAGGGGCCCCCAAGAGACCCAGTACTTC
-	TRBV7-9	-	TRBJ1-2	CASSFTAAYYGYTF	TGTGCCAGCAGCTTTACGGCAGCTTACTATGGCTACACCTTC
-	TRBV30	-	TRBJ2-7	CAWSVNGYEQYF	TGTGCCTGGAGTGTAAACGGCTACGAGCAGTACTTC
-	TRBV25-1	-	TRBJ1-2	CASSGTWGYTF	TGTGCCAGCAGTGGGACCTGGGGCTACACCTTC
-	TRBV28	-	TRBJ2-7	CASSPTWVYEQYF	TGTGCCAGCAGTCCAACATGGGTTTACGAGCAGTACTTC
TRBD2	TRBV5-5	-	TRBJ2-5	CASSPGLQETQYF	TGTGCCAGCAGCCCGGGACTACAAGAGACCCAGTACTTC
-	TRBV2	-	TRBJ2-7	CASGRGGEQYF	TGTGCCAGCGGTCGGGGCGGCGAGCAGTACTTC
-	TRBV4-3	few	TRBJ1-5	CASSQDSGNQPQHF	TGCGCCAGCAGCCAGGACAGCGGCAATCAGCCCCAGCATTTT
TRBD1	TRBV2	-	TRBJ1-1	CASSEAQGGYTEAFF	TGTGCCAGCAGTGAAGCGCAGGGGGGCTACACTGAAGCTTTCTTT
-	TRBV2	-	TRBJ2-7	CASSAHLSDYEQYF	TGTGCCAGCAGTGCCCACCTCTCCGACTACGAGCAGTACTTC
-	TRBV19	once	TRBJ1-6	CASSPLLGAHNSPLHF	TGTGCCAGTAGTCCACTGCTAGGCGCCCATAATTCACCCCTCCACTTT
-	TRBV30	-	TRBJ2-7	CAWSEGHSYEQYF	TGTGCCTGGAGTGAGGGACATTCCTACGAGCAGTACTTC
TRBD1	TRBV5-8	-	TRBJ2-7	CASSLSGTGAHEQYF	TGTGCCAGCAGCCTGTCCGGGACAGGGGCCCACGAGCAGTACTTC
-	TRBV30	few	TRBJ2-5	CAWSPNQETQYF	TGTGCCTGGAGCCCGAATCAAGAGACCCAGTACTTC
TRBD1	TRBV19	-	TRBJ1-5	CASSIYPRDRDNQPQHF	TGTGCCAGTAGTATATACCCCCGGGACAGGGATAATCAGCCCCAGCATTTT
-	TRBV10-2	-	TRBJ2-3	CASGDTQYF	TGCGCCAGCGGGGATACGCAGTATTTT
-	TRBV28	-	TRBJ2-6	CASRNIIANVLTF	TGTGCCAGCAGGAATATTATTGCCAACGTCCTGACTTTC
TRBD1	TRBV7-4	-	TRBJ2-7	CASSSTGDPYEQYF	TGTGCCAGCAGCTCGACAGGGGACCCCTACGAGCAGTACTTC
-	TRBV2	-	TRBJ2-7	CASSHSSYEQYF	TGTGCCAGCAGTCATTCTTCCTACGAGCAGTACTTC
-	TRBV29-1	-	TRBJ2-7	CSVSGTSYEQYF	TGCAGCGTTTCCGGGACTTCCTACGAGCAGTACTTC
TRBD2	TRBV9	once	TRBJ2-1	CASSVGTSGYNEQFF	TGTGCCAGCAGCGTAGGGACTAGCGGCTACAATGAGCAGTTCTTC
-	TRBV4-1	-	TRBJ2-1	CASSHTDNEQFF	TGCGCCAGCAGCCACACCGACAATGAGCAGTTCTTC
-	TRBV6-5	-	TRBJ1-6	CASSYNQLGNSPLHF	TGTGCCAGCAGTTATAACCAATTGGGTAATTCACCCCTCCACTTT
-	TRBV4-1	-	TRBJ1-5	CASSQGRDQPQHF	TGCGCCAGCAGCCAAGGGAGGGATCAGCCCCAGCATTTT
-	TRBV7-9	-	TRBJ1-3	CASSLELGNTIYF	TGTGCCAGCAGCTTAGAGTTGGGAAACACCATATATTTT
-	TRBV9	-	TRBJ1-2	CASSFPRQGTNYGYTF	TGTGCCAGCAGCTTCCCCCGGCAGGGGACTAACTATGGCTACACCTTC
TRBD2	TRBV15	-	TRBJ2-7	CATSRERGGSYEQYF	TGTGCCACCAGCAGAGAGCGGGGGGGGTCCTACGAGCAGTACTTC
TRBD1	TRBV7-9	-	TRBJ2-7	CASSSRDRGVYEQYF	TGTGCCAGCAGCTCCCGGGACAGGGGAGTCTACGAGCAGTACTTC
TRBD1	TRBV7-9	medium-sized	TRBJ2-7	CASRDRAYEQYF	TGTGCCAGCAGGGACAGGGCCTACGAGCAGTACTTC
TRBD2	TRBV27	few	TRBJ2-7	CASSSGGDALYEQYF	TGTGCCAGCAGTTCGGGGGGGGACGCCCTCTACGAGCAGTACTTC
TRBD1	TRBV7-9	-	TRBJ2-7	CASSSPGQAAYEQYF	TGTGCCAGCAGCTCCCCGGGACAGGCCGCCTACGAGCAGTACTTC